The rows below give T cell receptor beta chains drawn from one sample of a study of cytomegalovirus exposure and HLA in healthy donors. The table came from immunoSEQ multiplex PCR; TCRdb's copy has only in-frame clones and leaves some out. Of 150,000 to 200,000 clones in the sample, approximately 79% were seen once. Sequenced input: PBMCs. The receptors come from a woman between 25 and 40 years old in good health and CMV-seropositive. CDR3s leave out the opening cysteine and the closing phenylalanine or tryptophan.

J gene	V gene	CDR3 length	CDR3 protein
TRBJ1-4	TRBV2	10	ASIAGLGKLF
TRBJ1-1	TRBV7-9	12	ASSLEGTDTEAF
TRBJ1-2	TRBV5-4	11	ASSQDRAYGYT
TRBJ2-3	TRBV6-5	13	ATKSGTTNTDTQY
TRBJ2-4	TRBV5-4	14	ASSPGGQGAGNIQY
TRBJ2-2	TRBV11-2	13	ASTSRLDRDGELF
TRBJ2-7	TRBV11-3	15	ASSPQTSGRGAYEQY
TRBJ1-1	TRBV18	16	ASSPWDRGHLPATEAF
TRBJ2-3	TRBV19	14	ASSTEGLVRGDTQY
TRBJ1-5	TRBV4-1	14	ASSQEVGQYFRPQH
TRBJ2-7	TRBV7-2	15	ASSLVFLAGAKYEQY
TRBJ2-7	TRBV11-2	16	ASSVDRAAGTGTYEQY
TRBJ2-1	TRBV12-5	14	ASGRPGTSGSGEQF
TRBJ1-2	TRBV5-5	11	ASSLGGGYGYT
TRBJ2-7	TRBV2	11	ASSGSGRGEQY
TRBJ1-2	TRBV7-2	13	ASSSIPGQRYGYT
TRBJ2-3	TRBV5-1	13	ASSLGRGSTDTQY
TRBJ2-7	TRBV11-3	18	ASSPQGHATLARSSYEQY
TRBJ2-1	TRBV5-1	15	ASSLWVAAGGDNEQF
TRBJ1-1	TRBV2	15	ASRVKRGGDMNTEAF
TRBJ1-4	TRBV4-1	16	ASSQVVRGGEANEKLF
TRBJ2-1	TRBV2	13	ASSFGTGTYNEQF
TRBJ2-7	TRBV9	13	ASSVSGGFTYEQY
TRBJ2-7	TRBV2	11	ASKEETGNEQY
TRBJ2-6	TRBV15	16	ATSRFSGGNSGANVLT
TRBJ2-1	TRBV18	11	ASSPTGGNEQF
TRBJ2-2	TRBV7-2	14	ASRVAGGSNTGELF
TRBJ1-6	TRBV15	15	ATSRAPWDSYNSPLH
TRBJ2-5	TRBV11-2	13	ASSDEVGGGETQY
TRBJ1-2	TRBV7-9	10	ASSPYSYGYT
TRBJ1-1	TRBV5-1	12	ASRIDRGWVEAF
TRBJ1-4	TRBV5-4	11	ASSPTEGEKLF
TRBJ1-1	TRBV6-6	11	ASLDSENTEAF
TRBJ2-1	TRBV7-2	12	ASSSHSGGHEQF
TRBJ2-1	TRBV4-3	13	ASSRSSGRIYEQF
TRBJ1-6	TRBV6-5	12	ASSYGSGRSPLH
TRBJ2-7	TRBV27	12	ASKQVQGLDEQY
TRBJ1-5	TRBV7-2	15	ASSLEGRGYSNQPQH
TRBJ2-5	TRBV7-7	12	ASSLGRVGETQY
TRBJ2-5	TRBV7-2	11	ASNLQVQETQY
TRBJ1-2	TRBV14	14	ASSQHLGTRGDGYT
TRBJ1-1	TRBV10-2	13	ASSDRVEARTEAF
TRBJ1-1	TRBV4-2	13	ASSQGGLEYTEAF
TRBJ2-7	TRBV21-1	16	ASSKESGRTGGPLEQY
TRBJ1-1	TRBV9	13	ASSVGSRDNTEAF
TRBJ2-5	TRBV2	12	ASQGWGEGSAQY
TRBJ1-5	TRBV11-3	14	ASSLEFWTFYQPQH
TRBJ2-3	TRBV4-1	15	ASSQASGGLFTDTQY
TRBJ2-7	TRBV5-5	14	ASTQREGFSSYEQY
TRBJ2-1	TRBV5-1	13	ASSFARGAYNEQF
TRBJ2-1	TRBV7-9	10	ASSHEWNEQF
TRBJ1-2	TRBV6-6	13	ASSYGRQGIRGYT